The rows below give T cell receptor beta chains drawn from one sample of a study of T cell repertoires in cytomegalovirus infection. TCRdb independently ran MiXCR on the reads; one entry per CDR3 protein. Of fewer than 200,000 distinct CDR3 sequences in the sample, roughly a fifth are singletons; the top ten hold less than 3%. Sequences were obtained from PBMCs. All receptors come from a human donor in good health (CMV status not recorded). Some clones in this sample may be carry-over from other donors' samples. Each CDR3 is given with its conserved first and last residue. D genes are given only for firm matches. Rows may omit the clone size; those that give it use once, few, many or a size class.

d_call: .
clone_size: many
j_call: TRBJ2-7
v_call: TRBV7-9
cdr3_aa: CASSTGPYDEQYF
cdr3_nt: TGTGCCAGCAGCACGGGACCTTACGACGAGCAGTACTTC

d_call: .
clone_size: .
j_call: TRBJ2-7
v_call: TRBV6-6
cdr3_aa: CATEDSSYEQYF
cdr3_nt: TGTGCCACCGAGGACAGCTCCTACGAGCAGTACTTC

d_call: .
clone_size: few
j_call: TRBJ1-1
v_call: TRBV19
cdr3_aa: CASSFLNTEAFF
cdr3_nt: TGTGCCAGTAGTTTCCTGAACACTGAAGCTTTCTTT

d_call: .
clone_size: many
j_call: TRBJ2-6
v_call: TRBV15
cdr3_aa: CATSSGESAAGANVLTF
cdr3_nt: TGTGCCACCAGCAGCGGTGAGTCAGCGGCAGGGGCCAACGTCCTGACTTTC

d_call: .
clone_size: few
j_call: TRBJ1-1
v_call: TRBV14
cdr3_aa: CASSQDLGLANTEAFF
cdr3_nt: TGTGCCAGCAGCCAAGATCTGGGTTTAGCGAACACTGAAGCTTTCTTT

d_call: .
clone_size: many
j_call: TRBJ2-7
v_call: TRBV11-2
cdr3_aa: CASSFITYEQYF
cdr3_nt: TGTGCCAGCAGCTTCATTACCTACGAGCAGTACTTC

d_call: TRBD2
clone_size: many
j_call: TRBJ2-1
v_call: TRBV7-3
cdr3_aa: CASSSGTTNEQFF
cdr3_nt: TGTGCCAGCAGCTCCGGGACTACCAATGAGCAGTTCTTC

d_call: .
clone_size: many
j_call: TRBJ2-3
v_call: TRBV7-2
cdr3_aa: CASSPMGGGTDTQYF
cdr3_nt: TGTGCCAGCAGCCCGATGGGGGGTGGCACAGATACGCAGTATTTT

d_call: .
clone_size: many
j_call: TRBJ1-1
v_call: TRBV28
cdr3_aa: CASRQDLNTEAFF
cdr3_nt: TGTGCCAGCAGACAGGATTTGAACACTGAAGCTTTCTTT

d_call: .
clone_size: few
j_call: TRBJ2-1
v_call: TRBV29-1
cdr3_aa: CSVDAAGYGNEQFF
cdr3_nt: TGCAGCGTTGATGCAGCGGGCTACGGCAATGAGCAGTTCTTC

d_call: .
clone_size: many
j_call: TRBJ1-6
v_call: TRBV6-6
cdr3_aa: CASSYGQEGSPLHF
cdr3_nt: TGTGCCAGCAGTTACGGGCAAGAGGGATCACCCCTCCACTTT

d_call: .
clone_size: .
j_call: TRBJ1-1
v_call: TRBV12-3/TRBV12-4
cdr3_aa: CASSLLLSGGEAFF
cdr3_nt: TGTGCCAGCAGTTTGCTGCTCTCAGGTGGTGAAGCTTTCTTT

d_call: .
clone_size: many
j_call: TRBJ2-3
v_call: TRBV11-1
cdr3_aa: CASSLDPSSTDTQYF
cdr3_nt: TGTGCCAGCAGCTTAGACCCGTCTAGCACAGATACGCAGTATTTT

d_call: .
clone_size: .
j_call: TRBJ2-1
v_call: TRBV6-6
cdr3_aa: CASSYSNSQGGFNEQFF
cdr3_nt: TGTGCCAGCAGTTACTCGAATAGCCAGGGCGGGTTTAATGAGCAGTTCTTC

d_call: TRBD1
clone_size: many
j_call: TRBJ1-2
v_call: TRBV7-2
cdr3_aa: CASSLDRAMTNYGYTF
cdr3_nt: TGTGCCAGCAGCCTAGACAGGGCTATGACTAACTATGGCTACACCTTC

d_call: .
clone_size: .
j_call: TRBJ2-7
v_call: TRBV10-3
cdr3_aa: CAISDQSLGEQYF
cdr3_nt: TGTGCCATCAGTGACCAATCTTTGGGGGAGCAGTACTTC

d_call: TRBD1
clone_size: many
j_call: TRBJ2-1
v_call: TRBV4-1
cdr3_aa: CASSQETGTDKVGNEQFF
cdr3_nt: TGCGCCAGCAGCCAAGAGACTGGGACAGACAAAGTAGGCAATGAGCAGTTCTTC

d_call: .
clone_size: few
j_call: TRBJ1-1
v_call: TRBV7-4
cdr3_aa: CASSPSGGRNTEAFF
cdr3_nt: TGTGCCAGCAGTCCTTCTGGGGGCAGGAACACTGAAGCTTTCTTT

d_call: .
clone_size: .
j_call: TRBJ1-1
v_call: TRBV5-6
cdr3_aa: CASSLGEINTEAFF
cdr3_nt: TGTGCCAGCAGCTTGGGGGAAATTAACACTGAAGCTTTCTTT

d_call: TRBD1
clone_size: .
j_call: TRBJ1-3
v_call: TRBV6-6
cdr3_aa: CASSYTGGTASSGNTRYF
cdr3_nt: TGTGCCAGCAGTTATACAGGGGGCACGGCGAGCTCTGGAAACACCAGATATTTT